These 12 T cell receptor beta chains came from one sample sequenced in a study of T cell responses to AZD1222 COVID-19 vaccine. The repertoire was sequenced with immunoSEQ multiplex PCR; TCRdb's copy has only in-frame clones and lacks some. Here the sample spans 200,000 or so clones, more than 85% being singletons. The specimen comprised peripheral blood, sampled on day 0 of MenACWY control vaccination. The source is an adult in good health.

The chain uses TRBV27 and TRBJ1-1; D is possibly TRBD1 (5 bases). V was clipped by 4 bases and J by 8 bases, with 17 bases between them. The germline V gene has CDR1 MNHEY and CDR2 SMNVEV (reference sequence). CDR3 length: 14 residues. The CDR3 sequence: CASSSAHRYREAFF. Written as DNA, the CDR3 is TGTGCCAGCAGTTCGGCTCACAGGTATCGGGAAGCTTTCTTT.

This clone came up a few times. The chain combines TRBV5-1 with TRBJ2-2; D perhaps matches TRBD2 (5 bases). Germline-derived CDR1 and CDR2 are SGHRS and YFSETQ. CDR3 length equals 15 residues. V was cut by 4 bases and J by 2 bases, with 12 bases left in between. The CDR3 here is CASSGEGPNTGELFF. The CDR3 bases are TGCGCCAGCAGCGGTGAGGGCCCAAACACCGGGGAGCTGTTTTTT.

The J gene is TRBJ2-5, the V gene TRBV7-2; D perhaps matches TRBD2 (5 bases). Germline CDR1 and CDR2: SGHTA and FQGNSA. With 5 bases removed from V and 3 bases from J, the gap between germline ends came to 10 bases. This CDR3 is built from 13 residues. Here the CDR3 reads CASSHGLEETQYF. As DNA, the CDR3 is TGTGCCAGCAGCCACGGACTGGAAGAGACCCAGTACTTC.

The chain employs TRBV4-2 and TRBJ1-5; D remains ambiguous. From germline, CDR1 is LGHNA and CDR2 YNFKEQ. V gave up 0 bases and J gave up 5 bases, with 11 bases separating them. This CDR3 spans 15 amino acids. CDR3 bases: TGTGCCAGCAGCCAAGATGGCAAGGCTGATCAGCCCCAGCATTTT. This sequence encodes CASSQDGKADQPQHF.

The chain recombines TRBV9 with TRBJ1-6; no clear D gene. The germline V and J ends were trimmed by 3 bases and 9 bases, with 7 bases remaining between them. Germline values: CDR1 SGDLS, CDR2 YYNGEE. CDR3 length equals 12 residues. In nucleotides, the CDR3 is TGTGCCAGCAGCGCGAACAGTTCACCCCTCCACTTT. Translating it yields CASSANSSPLHF.

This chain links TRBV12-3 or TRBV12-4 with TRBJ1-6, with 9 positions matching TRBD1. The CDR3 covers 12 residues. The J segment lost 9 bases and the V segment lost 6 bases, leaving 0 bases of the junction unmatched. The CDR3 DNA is TGTGCCAGCAGGGGACAGGGTTCACCCCTCCACTTT. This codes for CASRGQGSPLHF.

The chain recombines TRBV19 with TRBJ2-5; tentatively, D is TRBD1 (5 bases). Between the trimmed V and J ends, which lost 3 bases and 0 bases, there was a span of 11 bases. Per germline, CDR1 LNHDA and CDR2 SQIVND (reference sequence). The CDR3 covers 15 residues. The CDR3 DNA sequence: TGTGCCAGTAGTATGCCGGCAGGGTACCAAGAGACCCAGTACTTC. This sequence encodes CASSMPAGYQETQYF.

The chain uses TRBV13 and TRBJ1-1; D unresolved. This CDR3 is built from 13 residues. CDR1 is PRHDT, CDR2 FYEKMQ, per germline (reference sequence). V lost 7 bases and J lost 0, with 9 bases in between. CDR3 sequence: CASKGQMNTEAFF. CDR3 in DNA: TGTGCCAGCAAGGGCCAAATGAACACTGAAGCTTTCTTT.

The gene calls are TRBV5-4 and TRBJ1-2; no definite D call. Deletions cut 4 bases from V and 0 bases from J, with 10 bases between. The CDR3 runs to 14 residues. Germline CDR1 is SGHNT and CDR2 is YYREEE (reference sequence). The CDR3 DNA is TGTGCCAGCAGCCCCGACGGGGCTAACTATGGCTACACCTTC. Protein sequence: CASSPDGANYGYTF.

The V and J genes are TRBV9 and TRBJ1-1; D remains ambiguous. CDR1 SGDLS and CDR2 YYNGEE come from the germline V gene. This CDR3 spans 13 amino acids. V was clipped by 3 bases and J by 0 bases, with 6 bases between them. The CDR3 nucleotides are TGTGCCAGCAGCGCATCCATGAACACTGAAGCTTTCTTT. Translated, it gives CASSASMNTEAFF.

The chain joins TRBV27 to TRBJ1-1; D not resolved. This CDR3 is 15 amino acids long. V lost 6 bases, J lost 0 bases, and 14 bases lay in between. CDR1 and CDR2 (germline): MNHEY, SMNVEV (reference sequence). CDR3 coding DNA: TGTGCCAGCAGGAAACCAGACACCATGAACACTGAAGCTTTCTTT. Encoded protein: CASRKPDTMNTEAFF.

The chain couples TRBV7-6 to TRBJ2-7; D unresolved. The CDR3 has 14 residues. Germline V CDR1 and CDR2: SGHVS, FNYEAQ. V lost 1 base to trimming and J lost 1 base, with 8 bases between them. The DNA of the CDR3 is TGTGCCAGCAGCTTAGAAACGGCTTCCTACGAGCAGTACTTC. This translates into CASSLETASYEQYF. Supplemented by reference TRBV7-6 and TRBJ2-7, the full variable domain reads GAGVSQSPRYKVTKRGQDVALRCDPISGHVSLYWYRQALGQGPEFLTYFNYEAQQDKSGLPNDRFSAERPEGSISTLTIQRTEQRDSAMYRCASSLETASYEQYFGPGTRLTVT.